These 22 T cell receptor beta chains originate from one sample sequenced in a study of memory CD4+ T cells and cytomegalovirus serostatus. The sort gate was single viable CD3+CD4+CD8-CD45RO+ cells for memory CD4+ T cells. Using immunoSEQ multiplex PCR, the repertoire was profiled, and TCRdb retains in-frame clones only, with some absent. The data show fewer than 90,000 clones, with 78% seen just once and roughly 2.6% held by the top ten. Sequenced material: memory CD4+ T cells from blood. All receptors come from an adult in good health and CMV-seropositive.

This chain uses TRBV6-1 with TRBJ1-1, with 9 nucleotides matching TRBD1. Germline trimming cut 3 bases from V and 13 bases from J; bases unmatched to any gene: 6. Germline V gives CDR1 MNHNS, CDR2 SASEGT. There are 12 residues in the CDR3. The DNA for the CDR3 is TGTGCCAGCAGTGATCGGGACAGGGCTTTTTTCTTT. Its translation: CASSDRDRAFFF.

The sample holds one count of this clone. In the same sample, other DNA sequences code for this CDR3. V and J are TRBV29-1 and TRBJ1-1; TRBD1 might be the D (5 bases). The CDR3 has 13 residues. Germline assignment: CDR1 SQVTM and CDR2 ANQGSEA. CDR3 nucleotide sequence: TGCAGTGTTCAGGGACCCAGGAACACTGAAGCTTTCTTT. Protein product: CSVQGPRNTEAFF.

This chain links TRBV29-1 with TRBJ1-1; 8 bases are shared with TRBD1. CDR1 and CDR2 (germline): SQVTM, ANQGSEA. This CDR3 has 14 amino acids. The V gene end was trimmed by 7 bases and the J gene end by 6 bases; junction bases not matched to a gene: 13. The CDR3 spells CSAARTGNVAEAFF. The CDR3, as DNA: TGCAGCGCCGCCCGGACAGGGAATGTAGCTGAAGCTTTCTTT. Combining the CDR3 with reference TRBV29-1 and TRBJ1-1 gives the whole variable domain SAVISQKPSRDICQRGTSLTIQCQVDSQVTMMFWYRQQPGQSLTLIATANQGSEATYESGFVIDKFPISRPNLTFSTLTVSNMSPEDSSIYLCSAARTGNVAEAFFGQGTRLTVV.

The chain carries TRBV6-1 and TRBJ2-2; TRBD1 matches 9 bases. Trimming removed 6 bases from V and 7 bases from J; junction bases left unmatched: 6. The length of the CDR3 is 14 residues. Germline CDR1 reads MNHNS; CDR2 reads SASEGT. CDR3 in amino acids: CASRRTGESGELFF. The CDR3 DNA reads TGTGCCAGCAGGCGGACAGGGGAGAGCGGGGAGCTGTTTTTT.

The rearrangement uses TRBV5-1 and TRBJ2-2, with 10 nucleotides matching TRBD2. There are 16 residues in the CDR3. The junction had 5 bases not matched to a gene; V was cut back by 4 bases and J by 2 bases. The germline V gene has CDR1 SGHRS and CDR2 YFSETQ. As DNA, the CDR3 is TGCGCCAGCAGCAGGCTAGCGGGAGCCAACACCGGGGAGCTGTTTTTT. As protein: CASSRLAGANTGELFF.

The rearrangement links TRBV19 to TRBJ1-2; D possibly corresponds to TRBD1 (5 bases). The CDR3 is 12 residues long. V was cut by 6 bases and J by 3 bases, with 8 bases left in between. Germline CDR1 reads LNHDA; CDR2 reads SQIVND (reference sequence). The CDR3 DNA reads as TGTGCCAGTAGCGCCAGGGACTATGGCTACACCTTC. It is translated as CASSARDYGYTF.

The chain uses TRBV5-1 and TRBJ2-5, with D possibly TRBD2 on 5 matching bases. Germline assignment: CDR1 SGHRS and CDR2 YFSETQ. V dropped 4 bases and J dropped 5 bases, with 12 bases sitting between them. CDR3 length: 13 amino acids. CDR3 sequence: CASSLTREETQYF. CDR3 sequence (DNA): TGCGCCAGCAGCCTTACTAGGGAGGAGACCCAGTACTTC.

The chain recombines TRBV11-2 with TRBJ2-3; no definite D call. V lost 1 base and J 0 bases, leaving 8 bases between the germline ends. CDR3 length: 15 amino acids. Germline V gives CDR1 SGHAT, CDR2 FQNNGV. CDR3 residues: CASSLGARSTDTQYF. CDR3 nucleotide sequence: TGTGCCAGCAGCTTAGGGGCAAGAAGCACAGATACGCAGTATTTT.

This clone was counted between two and nine times. A read error may account for a junction end that differs from germline. The chain carries TRBV2 and TRBJ1-2; weak D call: TRBD1 (5 bases). CDR1 SNHLY and CDR2 FYNNEI come from the germline V gene. This CDR3 is 11 amino acids long. The CDR3 DNA sequence: TGTGCCAGCAGTGAAACCCAGGGCCTACCCTTC. Protein sequence: CASSETQGLPF.

V and J are TRBV29-1 and TRBJ2-1; D perhaps matches TRBD1 (6 bases). Germline loops: CDR1 SQVTM, CDR2 ANQGSEA. V was pared by 7 bases and J by 4 bases, with 17 bases between. This CDR3 has 14 residues. The CDR3 protein is CSAQRGTGYNEQFF. Here the CDR3 DNA reads TGCAGCGCCCAGAGGGGGACGGGTTACAATGAGCAGTTCTTC.

The rearrangement joins TRBV5-4 to TRBJ1-1; 9 bases are a match to TRBD1. There are 17 residues in the CDR3. Germline V gene sequence: CDR1 SGHNT, CDR2 YYREEE (reference sequence). The J segment lost 0 bases and the V segment lost 4 bases, leaving 10 bases of the junction unmatched. CDR3: CASSTRTGGAMNTEAFF. The CDR3 coding sequence is TGTGCCAGCAGCACAAGAACAGGGGGCGCGATGAACACTGAAGCTTTCTTT.

The chain combines TRBV29-1 with TRBJ1-2; no clear D gene. Germline V gene lookup returns CDR1 SQVTM and CDR2 ANQGSEA. The CDR3 covers 14 residues. V was trimmed by 5 bases and J by 6 bases, leaving 19 bases between them. The chain's CDR3 is CSVPRTGFLDGYTF. Written as DNA, the CDR3 is TGCAGCGTTCCTCGGACGGGTTTCTTAGATGGCTACACCTTC.

The chain links TRBV7-9 to TRBJ2-1; 9 bases are a match to TRBD1. CDR3 length: 17 amino acids. From germline, CDR1 is SEHNR and CDR2 FQNEAQ (reference sequence). The J segment lost 6 bases and the V segment lost 1 base, leaving 10 bases of the junction unmatched. The CDR3 is CASSLGWGQGGSNEQFF. The CDR3 nucleotides are TGTGCCAGCAGCTTAGGGTGGGGACAGGGTGGTTCCAATGAGCAGTTCTTC.

V gene TRBV6-1 combines with J gene TRBJ1-4, with D tentatively TRBD1 (6 bases). The CDR3 runs to 15 residues. V was trimmed by 0 bases and J by 8 bases, leaving 13 bases between them. Germline V gene sequence: CDR1 MNHNS, CDR2 SASEGT. The CDR3 nucleotides read TGTGCCAGCAGTGAAGCGTACAGGGTTAACGAAAAACTGTTTTTT. It is translated as CASSEAYRVNEKLFF.

The CDR3 nucleotides are TGTGCCAGCAGTTTACCGTCTATCGGGGTTCACAATGAGCAGTTCTTC. Translating it yields CASSLPSIGVHNEQFF. The rearrangement uses TRBV28 and TRBJ2-1; tentative D call: TRBD2 (5 bases). The CDR3 contains 16 residues. Trimming took 2 bases from V and 5 from J, leaving 16 bases between them. The germline CDR1 and CDR2 sequences are MDHEN and SYDVKM. The full variable domain, in which reference TRBV28 and TRBJ2-1 provide the parts outside the CDR3, is DVKVTQSSRYLVKRTGEKVFLECVQDMDHENMFWYRQDPGLGLRLIYFSYDVKMKEKGDIPEGYSVSREKKERFSLILESASTNQTSMYLCASSLPSIGVHNEQFFGPGTRLTVL.

This chain links TRBV2 with TRBJ2-3, with 8 nucleotides matching TRBD1. The CDR3 runs to 15 residues. The V gene's germline CDR1 is SNHLY and CDR2 FYNNEI. The trim removed 6 bases at V and 4 bases at J, leaving 9 bases unmatched. The CDR3 protein is CASRVDRGEADTQYF. The CDR3 nucleotides are TGTGCCAGCAGAGTAGACAGGGGTGAGGCAGATACGCAGTATTTT. The full variable domain, with the rest looked up from reference TRBV2 and TRBJ2-3, is EPEVTQTPSHQVTQMGQEVILRCVPISNHLYFYWYRQILGQKVEFLVSFYNNEISEKSEIFDDQFSVERPDGSNFTLKIRSTKLEDSAMYFCASRVDRGEADTQYFGPGTRLTVL.

V and J are TRBV5-4 and TRBJ2-6; perhaps TRBD1 as D (5 bases). The length of the CDR3 is 16 residues. Germline V gene data show CDR1 as SGHNT and CDR2 as YYREEE (reference sequence). V was pared by 4 bases and J by 4 bases, with 15 bases between. CDR3 residues: CASSPGSRGGANVLTF. The CDR3 nucleotides are TGTGCCAGCAGCCCCGGTTCAAGGGGCGGGGCCAACGTCCTGACTTTC.

This clone is a singleton in its sample. V usage is TRBV27 and J usage is TRBJ2-1, with D maybe TRBD2 (6 bases). The CDR3 contains 16 residues. In germline, CDR1 is MNHEY, CDR2 SMNVEV (reference sequence). V gave up 6 bases and J gave up 3 bases, with 18 bases separating them. The CDR3 here is CASSTPRGNYYNEQFF. The DNA of the CDR3 is TGTGCCAGCAGCACTCCACGCGGGAACTACTACAATGAGCAGTTCTTC.

The chain is built from TRBV5-4 and TRBJ1-1; D not resolved. The CDR3 is made up of 11 amino acids. Trimming took 2 bases from V and 10 from J, leaving 9 bases between them. CDR1 SGHNT and CDR2 YYREEE come from the germline V gene (reference sequence). CDR3 loop: CASSFEQRAFF. CDR3 DNA sequence: TGTGCCAGCAGCTTTGAGCAGAGAGCTTTCTTT.

V is TRBV30 and J is TRBJ1-5; no firm D call. The V end lost 1 base, the J end lost 10 bases, and 17 bases lay between the germline ends. CDR1 is GTSNPN, CDR2 SVGIG, per germline (reference sequence). CDR3 length equals 14 residues. CDR3 in amino acids: CAWSARTIGQPQHF. Written as DNA, the CDR3 is TGTGCCTGGAGTGCCCGCACAATAGGTCAACCCCAGCATTTT. Full variable domain (missing parts from reference TRBV30 and TRBJ1-5): SQTIHQWPATLVQPVGSPLSLECTVEGTSNPNLYWYRQAAGRGLQLLFYSVGIGQISSEVPQNLSASRPQDRQFILSSKKLLLSDSGFYLCAWSARTIGQPQHFGDGTRLSIL.

This clone is classed as medium-sized. The genes are TRBV7-2 and TRBJ2-7; tentatively, D is TRBD2 (6 bases). There are 15 residues in the CDR3. The V end was cut by 1 base, the J end by 3 bases, with 13 bases between. Germline V gives CDR1 SGHTA, CDR2 FQGNSA. DNA of the CDR3: TGTGCCAGCAGCTTAGGGACCATAGCGGTCTACGAGCAGTACGTC. Protein sequence: CASSLGTIAVYEQYV.

This clone was seen a single time. The chain couples TRBV11-3 to TRBJ2-3; TRBD1 is a possible D gene (5 bases). V was trimmed by 0 bases and J by 4 bases, leaving 14 bases between them. Germline V CDR1 and CDR2: SGHNT, YENEEA. The CDR3 has 16 amino acids. The CDR3 protein is CASSLDQGAGPDTQYF. The CDR3 bases are TGTGCCAGCAGCTTAGATCAAGGGGCCGGCCCAGATACGCAGTATTTT.